One and the same sample provided the 25 T cell receptor beta chains below, sequenced in a study of blood T cell repertoires in COVID-19. The protocol was immunoSEQ multiplex PCR, while the TCRdb copy is restricted to in-frame clones and leaves out a portion. The sample lists roughly 220,000 clones, roughly 88% occurring once. The specimen sequenced was PBMCs or T cells enriched from blood (not recorded which). Receptors originate from a woman aged 45-65 years with acute COVID-19.

This clone was recorded only once. V usage is TRBV12-3 or TRBV12-4 and J usage is TRBJ2-1; possible D gene TRBD1, 6 bases. The CDR3 extends over 13 amino acids. V lost 5 bases to trimming and J lost 7 bases, with 12 bases between them. CDR3 protein: CASSLGHPNEQFF. The CDR3 region has the DNA TGTGCCAGCAGTCTGGGACACCCTAATGAGCAGTTCTTC.

V is TRBV5-4 and J is TRBJ2-7, with TRBD2 as a possible D gene (7 bases). The ends were cut back, 5 bases at V and 0 bases at J, with 18 bases in the middle. The CDR3 sequence is 16 residues long. CDR1 and CDR2 from the germline V gene are SGHNT and YYREEE (reference sequence). The CDR3, as DNA: TGTGCCAGCAGTCTGGGGGGCGGGAGTAGCTCCTACGAGCAGTACTTC. As protein: CASSLGGGSSSYEQYF.

DNA for the CDR3: TGTGCCAGCAGTTTCTCGACTAGCTCGTTTGATAATGAGCAGTTCTTC. Amino acid sequence: CASSFSTSSFDNEQFF. J is TRBJ2-1 and V is TRBV6-4, with 7 bases fitting TRBD2. In germline, CDR1 is MRHNA, CDR2 SNTAGT. The V gene end was trimmed by 5 bases and the J gene end by 7 bases; junction bases not matched to a gene: 14. The CDR3 runs to 16 residues.

This clone was seen once. The rearrangement links TRBV28 to TRBJ2-7; unclear D gene. The CDR3 length is 13 residues. The germline CDR1 and CDR2 sequences are MDHEN and SYDVKM. Trimming cost V 5 bases and J 6 bases, with 14 bases left between them. CDR3 loop: CASSLSTRGEQYF. The CDR3 region has the DNA TGTGCCAGCAGTCTATCCACTCGCGGCGAGCAGTACTTC. The full variable domain, with the rest looked up from reference TRBV28 and TRBJ2-7, is DVKVTQSSRYLVKRTGEKVFLECVQDMDHENMFWYRQDPGLGLRLIYFSYDVKMKEKGDIPEGYSVSREKKERFSLILESASTNQTSMYLCASSLSTRGEQYFGPGTRLTVT.

V and J are TRBV27 and TRBJ2-3, with D possibly TRBD2 on 6 matching bases. Germline loops: CDR1 MNHEY, CDR2 SMNVEV (reference sequence). With 10 bases removed from V and 0 bases from J, the gap between germline ends came to 14 bases. This CDR3 is built from 14 residues. In nucleotides, the CDR3 is TGTGCCACGAGGAGGGGCGGGAGCACAGATACGCAGTATTTT. Protein product: CATRRGGSTDTQYF.

V gene TRBV5-8 combines with J gene TRBJ1-5, with D possibly TRBD1 on 6 matching bases. From germline, CDR1 is SGHTS and CDR2 YDEGEE. This CDR3 has 16 residues. The V end was cut by 4 bases, the J end by 3 bases, with 17 bases between. The CDR3 spells CASSPGLDRTNQPQHF. The CDR3 DNA is TGTGCCAGCAGCCCCGGGCTGGACAGAACCAATCAGCCCCAGCATTTT.

This clone has just one count. J is TRBJ1-1 and V is TRBV28; 10 nucleotides match TRBD1. Germline-derived CDR1 and CDR2 are MDHEN and SYDVKM. The CDR3 has 14 amino acids. V was pared by 6 bases and J by 2 bases, with 3 bases of the junction left unmatched. Written as DNA, the CDR3 is TGTGCCAGCAGCCGGGACAGGGGAAACACTGAAGCTTTCTTT. It is translated as CASSRDRGNTEAFF. The entire variable domain, with the rest obtained from reference TRBV28 and TRBJ1-1, is as follows: DVKVTQSSRYLVKRTGEKVFLECVQDMDHENMFWYRQDPGLGLRLIYFSYDVKMKEKGDIPEGYSVSREKKERFSLILESASTNQTSMYLCASSRDRGNTEAFFGQGTRLTVV.

The chain has TRBV15 and TRBJ2-7; 9 positions match TRBD2. The trim removed 1 base at V and 2 bases at J, leaving 3 bases unmatched. The CDR3 is 15 amino acids. Germline V gene sequence: CDR1 LNHNV, CDR2 YYDKDF (reference sequence). DNA for the CDR3: TGTGCCACCAGCAGAGGGACTAGCGTTGCCTACGAGCAGTACTTC. It translates to CATSRGTSVAYEQYF.

This chain's CDR3 is CASSSWTGKNTEAFF. Here the CDR3 DNA reads TGTGCCAGCAGCTCGTGGACAGGGAAGAACACTGAAGCTTTCTTT. This chain links TRBV11-2 with TRBJ1-1; 8 bases align to TRBD1. The germline V gene encodes CDR1 SGHAT and CDR2 FQNNGV. Germline trimming cut 4 bases from V and 1 base from J; bases unmatched to any gene: 5. CDR3 length: 15 amino acids. The variable domain in full, completed from reference TRBV11-2 and TRBJ1-1, reads EAGVAQSPRYKIIEKRQSVAFWCNPISGHATLYWYQQILGQGPKLLIQFQNNGVVDDSQLPKDRFSAERLKGVDSTLKIQPAKLEDSAVYLCASSSWTGKNTEAFFGQGTRLTVV.

The chain carries TRBV28 and TRBJ1-1; the match to TRBD1 covers 8 bases. This CDR3 comprises 15 residues. The V gene end was trimmed by 8 bases and the J gene end by 8 bases; junction bases not matched to a gene: 16. Germline lookup yields CDR1 MDHEN and CDR2 SYDVKM. The CDR3 sequence: CASRSPAGDRREAFF. In DNA, the CDR3 is TGTGCCAGCCGGAGCCCGGCTGGGGACAGGAGAGAAGCTTTCTTT.

The chain has TRBV11-3 and TRBJ2-3, with D possibly being TRBD1 (5 bases). The CDR3 has 14 residues. The V and J ends lost 5 bases and 7 bases respectively, with 16 bases between them. In germline, CDR1 is SGHNT, CDR2 YENEEA. In nucleotides, the CDR3 is TGTGCCAGCAGCGCCAATCGCCAGGGAAATACGCAGTATTTT. Protein sequence: CASSANRQGNTQYF.

V gene TRBV29-1 combines with J gene TRBJ1-1, with TRBD1 as a possible D gene (6 bases). This CDR3 contains 13 residues. Between the trimmed V and J ends, which lost 7 bases and 2 bases, there was a span of 14 bases. CDR1 is SQVTM and CDR2 is ANQGSEA in the germline V gene. The chain's CDR3 is CSGRTVVNTEAFF. The CDR3 coding sequence is TGCAGCGGCCGGACAGTTGTAAACACTGAAGCTTTCTTT.

V usage is TRBV4-2 and J usage is TRBJ2-7; no clear D gene. Germline lookup yields CDR1 LGHNA and CDR2 YNFKEQ. The CDR3 spans 17 residues. The V end lost 2 bases, the J end lost 0 bases, and 17 bases lay between the germline ends. The CDR3 loop reads CASSQPLERLHSYEQYF. Written as DNA, the CDR3 is TGTGCCAGCAGCCAACCTCTCGAGAGGCTACACTCCTACGAGCAGTACTTC.

The chain couples TRBV27 to TRBJ1-4, with 11 nucleotides matching TRBD1. The V and J ends lost 6 bases and 7 bases, in that order; junction bases with no gene match: 7. There are 15 residues in the CDR3. Germline V gene data show CDR1 as MNHEY and CDR2 as SMNVEV (reference sequence). The CDR3 is CASRDRGLSGEKLFF. The CDR3 nucleotides read TGTGCCAGCAGGGACAGGGGGCTGAGTGGTGAAAAACTGTTTTTT.

This chain uses TRBV7-9 with TRBJ2-1; 7 positions agree with TRBD1. Germline V gene sequence: CDR1 SEHNR, CDR2 FQNEAQ (reference sequence). The CDR3 consists of 16 residues. The ends lost 7 bases at V and 3 bases at J; junction bases unmatched: 12. CDR3 DNA sequence: TGTGCCAGCACTCCATCTTCGGGACAGTTCTACAATGAGCAGTTCTTC. As protein: CASTPSSGQFYNEQFF.

The chain recombines TRBV30 with TRBJ2-7, with a tentative D call TRBD1 (5 bases). Deletions cut 4 bases from V and 3 bases from J, with 13 bases between. Germline lookup yields CDR1 GTSNPN and CDR2 SVGIG (reference sequence). The CDR3 runs to 13 residues. CDR3 loop: CAWKRPGNYEQYF. DNA of the CDR3: TGTGCCTGGAAGAGACCAGGGAACTACGAGCAGTACTTC.

This clone was found once. This sequence joins TRBV7-3 and TRBJ2-2; 8 bases match TRBD1. V was pared by 8 bases and J by 3 bases, with 2 bases of the junction left unmatched. Germline V CDR1 and CDR2: SGHTA, FQGTGA. This CDR3 spans 13 amino acids. The CDR3 DNA sequence: TGTGCCAGCCAGACAGGGGACACCGGGGAGCTGTTTTTT. Translated: CASQTGDTGELFF.

Only a few counts were recorded for this clone. The chain joins TRBV2 to TRBJ1-2, with D possibly being TRBD1 (6 bases). The V end lost 5 bases, the J end lost 4 bases, and 11 bases lay between the germline ends. The length of the CDR3 is 13 residues. Germline V gene lookup returns CDR1 SNHLY and CDR2 FYNNEI. As DNA, the CDR3 is TGTGCCAGCAGTCCCCTACAGGGCTATGGCTACACCTTC. As protein: CASSPLQGYGYTF. Together with reference TRBV2 and TRBJ1-2, the CDR3 gives the full variable domain: EPEVTQTPSHQVTQMGQEVILRCVPISNHLYFYWYRQILGQKVEFLVSFYNNEISEKSEIFDDQFSVERPDGSNFTLKIRSTKLEDSAMYFCASSPLQGYGYTFGSGTRLTVV.

This chain uses TRBV28 with TRBJ2-5; 7 positions agree with TRBD1. The CDR3 runs to 15 residues. The junction had 6 bases not matched to a gene; V was cut back by 5 bases and J by 0 bases. Germline CDR1 MDHEN, CDR2 SYDVKM. CDR3 DNA: TGTGCCAGCAGTCTTACCGGGACAGACCAAGAGACCCAGTACTTC. Protein product: CASSLTGTDQETQYF.

This clone was detected only once. The V gene is TRBV25-1, the J gene TRBJ1-1; a weak D match, TRBD1 (6 bases). Per germline, CDR1 MGHDK and CDR2 SYGVNS. The CDR3 covers 17 residues. The V gene lost 1 base and the J gene lost 0 bases, with 15 bases spanning the gap. CDR3 residues: CASSESPRGGLNTEAFF. As DNA, the CDR3 is TGTGCCAGCAGTGAATCCCCCAGGGGCGGCCTGAACACTGAAGCTTTCTTT.

The rearrangement uses TRBV28 and TRBJ2-7; the match to TRBD1 covers 9 bases. The V gene's germline CDR1 is MDHEN and CDR2 SYDVKM. After removal of 2 bases from V and 6 bases from J, the junction contained 8 bases not matched to a gene. The CDR3 is 15 residues long. The CDR3 here is CASSLGDRAIGEQYF. The CDR3 nucleotides read TGTGCCAGCAGTTTAGGGGACAGGGCCATCGGCGAGCAGTACTTC.

This clone was observed once. This chain links TRBV6-5 with TRBJ2-7; D is possibly TRBD1 (6 bases). This CDR3 region has 14 residues. V lost 6 bases and J lost 3, with 15 bases in between. Germline V gene data show CDR1 as MNHEY and CDR2 as SVGAGI. The CDR3 loop reads CASRSRDTVYEQYF. The CDR3 bases are TGTGCCAGCAGGAGCCGGGACACCGTCTACGAGCAGTACTTC.

The chain uses TRBV2 and TRBJ1-1, with 8 bases that match TRBD1. The J segment lost 0 bases and the V segment lost 4 bases, leaving 4 bases of the junction unmatched. The CDR3 runs 15 residues. Germline-derived CDR1 and CDR2 are SNHLY and FYNNEI. The CDR3 DNA follows: TGTGCCAGCAGTGTCCGACAGGGGTTGAACACTGAAGCTTTCTTT. Translating gives CASSVRQGLNTEAFF.

This clone was seen only once. V usage is TRBV2 and J usage is TRBJ2-1; TRBD2 matches 8 bases. The germline V gene has CDR1 SNHLY and CDR2 FYNNEI. CDR3 length equals 15 residues. The J segment lost 6 bases and the V segment lost 0 bases, leaving 4 bases of the junction unmatched. The CDR3 sequence: CASSEAGLVPNEQFF. DNA for the CDR3: TGTGCCAGCAGTGAAGCGGGACTAGTACCCAATGAGCAGTTCTTC.

This clone has only one observation. V and J are TRBV11-2 and TRBJ2-1, with a weak D call TRBD2 (6 bases). The germline V gene has CDR1 SGHAT and CDR2 FQNNGV. The V and J ends lost 3 bases and 1 base respectively, with 13 bases between them. The CDR3 has 16 residues. The CDR3 bases are TGTGCCAGCAGCTTGTTAGCGGCCCTTTCCTACAATGAGCAGTTCTTC. Protein sequence: CASSLLAALSYNEQFF.